This T cell receptor (beta chain) comes out of a study of blood T cell repertoires in COVID-19. Background on the study: The study drew acute and convalescent COVID-19 samples from the United States, Italy and Spain. Sample material is recorded as cDNA or gDNA derived from T cells, B-cell-depleted T cells, or PBMCs.

The germline V gene encodes CDR1 MDHEN and CDR2 SYDVKM. The CDR3 has 15 amino acids. V shed 5 bases and J shed 2 bases, with 16 bases lying between them. Original methodology: Quantification of nucleated cells was approximated via reference gene primer amplification. Method: immunoSEQ multiplex PCR; TCRdb's copy keeps in-frame clones and lacks some. V and J calls and clone size are copied from that table; D and trimming were computed from the DNA. The sample records 210,000 or so clones, 88% being singletons. This sequence was found in a woman aged 35 to 49 who had recovered from COVID-19. The source material was peripheral blood. This rearrangement joins TRBV28 to TRBJ2-7; D may be TRBD1 (5 bases). The CDR3 spells CASSPIDSPPYEQYF. In DNA, the CDR3 is TGTGCCAGCAGTCCCATTGACAGCCCCCCCTACGAGCAGTACTTC.